The 30 T cell receptor beta chains below come from one sample, sequenced in a study of post-analysis software for immune sequencing data. Regarding the study as a whole: In patients, five or six TRBV segments were more frequent than in controls, with TRBV5-6, TRBV5-1 and TRBV20-1 among them.

The antigens for these receptors are not known. The TCR beta cDNA libraries carried unique molecular identifiers. TCRdb reanalysed the PCR reads using MiXCR and keeps one entry per CDR3 protein. The data contain 350,000 to 500,000 distinct CDR3 sequences, approximately 42% of them singletons. Sequencing was done on a sample of blood. All receptors derive from a girl aged 2-10 years with multiple sclerosis.

The chain uses TRBV6-5 and TRBJ2-4; a weak D match, TRBD1 (6 bases). This CDR3 is 13 amino acids long. Germline loops: CDR1 MNHEY, CDR2 SVGAGI. The ends were cut back, 5 bases at V and 13 bases at J, with 18 bases in the middle. DNA of the CDR3: TGTGCCAGCAGTGGACAGACCGACTACGGGCAGTACTTC. This encodes CASSGQTDYGQYF.

This chain connects TRBV4-2 to TRBJ1-4; weak D call: TRBD1 (5 bases). Trimming removed 4 bases at V and 0 bases at J, with 15 bases between. The CDR3 is 17 residues long. Looked up from germline, CDR1 is LGHNA and CDR2 is YNFKEQ. CDR3 sequence: CASSPGQIPTTNEKLFF. The CDR3 DNA is TGTGCCAGCAGCCCTGGACAAATACCTACAACTAATGAAAAACTGTTTTTT.

The chain couples TRBV3-1 to TRBJ2-1; 9 bases align to TRBD2. V shed 11 bases, J shed 5 bases, and the junction held 7 bases outside the gene matches. The CDR3 is 13 residues long. Germline V gene sequence: CDR1 LGHDT, CDR2 YNNKEL (reference sequence). CDR3 sequence reads: CASGGRVDNEQFF. As DNA, the CDR3 is TGTGCCTCCGGCGGGAGGGTGGACAATGAGCAGTTCTTC.

This clonotype was recorded at least ten times. The J gene is TRBJ2-7, the V gene TRBV15, with D possibly being TRBD1 or TRBD2 (5 bases each). The germline gives CDR1 LNHNV, CDR2 YYDKDF (reference sequence). Trimming took off 2 bases at V and 2 bases at J, with 10 bases between the two ends. The CDR3 sequence is 14 residues long. CDR3 residues: CATSRSRGAYEQYF. In DNA, the CDR3 is TGTGCCACCAGCAGATCGAGGGGAGCCTACGAGCAGTACTTC.

The chain recombines TRBV7-3 with TRBJ2-7, with TRBD1 matching 8 bases. Trimming at V came to 6 bases and at J to 0 bases, leaving 16 bases not matched to a gene. The CDR3 loop spans 18 amino acids. From germline, CDR1 is SGHTA and CDR2 FQGTGA. The CDR3 region is CASRVRSRTGRSSYEQYF. The CDR3, as DNA: TGTGCCAGCAGGGTCCGTTCTCGGACAGGGAGAAGCTCCTACGAGCAGTACTTC.

The chain carries TRBV29-1 and TRBJ2-5; D is perhaps TRBD2 (5 bases). The CDR3 contains 11 residues. Trimming left V 6 bases short and J 4 bases short, with 9 bases between. Germline lookup yields CDR1 SQVTM and CDR2 ANQGSEA. CDR3 coding DNA: TGCAGCGTGGGGAGAGTAGAGACCCAGTACTTC. Protein product: CSVGRVETQYF.

The V call is TRBV12-3 or TRBV12-4, the J call TRBJ2-3; D is possibly TRBD2 (5 bases). This CDR3 contains 14 residues. The V end was cut by 11 bases, the J end by 1 base, with 16 bases between. DNA of the CDR3: TGTGCCTCGACGAGGAACGGGGGCACAGATACGCAGTATTTT. This translates into CASTRNGGTDTQYF.

The chain has TRBV10-1 and TRBJ2-7; 8 positions match TRBD1. The end of the DNA fits TRBJ2-4 better, so the J call may be wrong. This CDR3 has 16 residues. The germline V gene has CDR1 WNHNN and CDR2 SYGVQD (reference sequence). The CDR3 sequence is CASSESTPGGKGIQYF. In DNA form, the CDR3 reads TGCGCCAGCAGTGAGTCTACCCCAGGGGGCAAAGGCATTCAGTACTTC.

This clonotype was detected many times. The chain couples TRBV28 to TRBJ2-7, with 8 bases lining up with TRBD1. Germline values: CDR1 MDHEN, CDR2 SYDVKM. The V and J ends lost 3 bases and 3 bases, in that order; junction bases with no gene match: 4. The CDR3 loop spans 14 amino acids. The CDR3 is CASSLAGGIYEQYF. The CDR3 DNA reads as TGTGCCAGCAGTTTGGCAGGGGGCATCTACGAGCAGTACTTC.

This sequence joins TRBV6-6 and TRBJ1-6, with 8 bases fitting TRBD1. Germline values: CDR1 MNHNY, CDR2 SVGAGI (reference sequence). The J segment lost 5 bases and the V segment lost 0 bases, leaving 0 bases of the junction unmatched. The CDR3 is 15 amino acids. In DNA form, the CDR3 reads TGTGCCAGCAGTTACTCGGGACAGGATAATTCACCCCTCCACTTT. As protein: CASSYSGQDNSPLHF.

This clonotype came up a few times. The chain is built from TRBV4-2 and TRBJ2-7; tentative D call: TRBD2 (6 bases). The ends were cut back, 1 base at V and 3 bases at J, with 13 bases in the middle. This CDR3 is 15 amino acids long. Looked up from germline, CDR1 is LGHNA and CDR2 is YNFKEQ. The CDR3 sequence: CASSQVSGVGYEQYF. CDR3 bases: TGTGCCAGCAGCCAAGTGTCGGGGGTCGGCTACGAGCAGTACTTC.

The chain carries TRBV12-3 or TRBV12-4 and TRBJ2-7, with 7 bases fitting TRBD1. V shed 3 bases, J shed 2 bases, and the junction held 4 bases outside the gene matches. This CDR3 contains 14 residues. CDR3 sequence: CASSFGQAAYEQYF. The CDR3 coding sequence is TGTGCCAGCAGTTTCGGACAGGCGGCCTACGAGCAGTACTTC.

The rearrangement links TRBV4-3 to TRBJ2-1; maybe TRBD2 (6 bases). There are 17 residues in the CDR3. Trimming pared 0 bases from V and 0 bases from J, leaving 12 bases between. Germline loops: CDR1 LGHNA, CDR2 YSLEER. DNA of the CDR3: TGCGCCAGCAGCCAAGAGACTAGTTTAAGCTCCTACAATGAGCAGTTCTTC. Encoded protein: CASSQETSLSSYNEQFF.

This clonotype was observed at least ten times. The chain links TRBV5-6 to TRBJ2-7; D unclear. V was trimmed by 3 bases and J by 0 bases, leaving 7 bases between them. The germline gives CDR1 SGHDT, CDR2 YYEEEE. There are 13 residues in the CDR3. The CDR3 loop reads CASSYPTSYEQYF. CDR3 nucleotides: TGTGCCAGCAGCTACCCGACCTCCTACGAGCAGTACTTC.

The V and J genes are TRBV7-2 and TRBJ2-4; TRBD2 is a possible D gene (6 bases). The J call may be mistaken, given a closer DNA end match to TRBJ2-7. There are 13 residues in the CDR3. In germline, CDR1 is SGHTA, CDR2 FQGNSA. The DNA of the CDR3 is TGTGCCAGCAGCTACTGGGCGGGGTACGAGCAGTACTTC. As protein: CASSYWAGYEQYF.

As regards this clonotype: An end of the junction does not agree with germline; a read error may underlie this. The rearrangement links TRBV12-3 or TRBV12-4 to TRBJ2-7, with TRBD2 matching over 10 bases. CDR3 length equals 16 residues. CDR3 sequence: CASSYSSSGSSYEEYF. The CDR3 DNA reads as TGTGCCAGCAGTTACTCTTCTAGCGGGAGTTCCTACGAGGAGTACTTC.

V usage is TRBV15 and J usage is TRBJ2-4; either TRBD1 or TRBD2 may fit D (5 bases each). The V gene's germline CDR1 is LNHNV and CDR2 YYDKDF (reference sequence). Trimming stripped 0 bases from V and 7 bases from J, with 10 bases between. The CDR3 is 14 amino acids. The CDR3 nucleotides read TGTGCCACCAGCAGAGATCGGTGGGGGAACATTCAGTACTTC. Its translation: CATSRDRWGNIQYF.

J is TRBJ1-2 and V is TRBV12-3 or TRBV12-4; 12 bases align to TRBD1. V dropped 2 bases and J dropped 8; count of bases not matched to a gene: 9. This CDR3 has 16 amino acids. DNA for the CDR3: TGTGCCAGCAGTTTACACGGGACAGGGGGCCGGGGAGGCTACACCTTC. It yields the protein CASSLHGTGGRGGYTF.

The rearrangement links TRBV25-1 to TRBJ1-6; D may be TRBD1 (6 bases). This CDR3 has 15 amino acids. Germline V CDR1 and CDR2: MGHDK, SYGVNS. The germline V and J ends were trimmed by 6 bases and 5 bases, with 14 bases remaining between them. The CDR3 here is CASRFGGWDNSPLHF. The CDR3 region has the DNA TGTGCCAGCAGATTCGGGGGCTGGGATAATTCACCCCTCCACTTT.

The chain carries TRBV5-1 and TRBJ2-3; TRBD2 is a possible D gene (5 bases). V lost 0 bases and J lost 2, with 13 bases in between. This CDR3 comprises 16 residues. Germline lookup yields CDR1 SGHRS and CDR2 YFSETQ. In DNA form, the CDR3 reads TGCGCCAGCAGCTTGGTCGGACTTCCAAACACAGATACGCAGTATTTT. It encodes CASSLVGLPNTDTQYF.

The V gene is TRBV29-1, the J gene TRBJ2-7, with unresolved D. This CDR3 spans 11 amino acids. From germline, CDR1 is SQVTM and CDR2 ANQGSEA. Trimming shortened V by 4 bases and J by 3 bases, and 7 bases separated the two germline ends. CDR3 nucleotides: TGCAGCGTTGGTGTTGGCTACGAGCAGTACTTC. Amino acid sequence: CSVGVGYEQYF.

This chain uses TRBV6-5 with TRBJ2-7; 10 nucleotides line up with TRBD1. There are 13 residues in the CDR3. V trimming: 6 bases; J trimming: 6 bases; junction bases outside the gene matches: 5. Germline assignment: CDR1 MNHEY and CDR2 SVGAGI. DNA of the CDR3: TGTGCCAGCAGGTCCGGGACAGGGGTCGAGCAGTACTTC. This translates into CASRSGTGVEQYF.

This clonotype has a handful of counts. In DNA form, the CDR3 reads TGCGCCAGCAGCGCTAGACCGACTAGCGGGAGAGTTGATGCCTACGAGCAGTACTTC. Translated, it gives CASSARPTSGRVDAYEQYF. The chain recombines TRBV5-1 with TRBJ2-7; 12 nucleotides match TRBD2. CDR1 and CDR2 (germline): SGHRS, YFSETQ. V was clipped by 4 bases and J by 2 bases; unmatched bases: 16. This CDR3 comprises 19 residues.

The J gene is TRBJ2-3, the V gene TRBV20-1, with 7 bases lining up with TRBD2. Germline V gene sequence: CDR1 DFQATT, CDR2 SNEGSKA (reference sequence). The junction had 16 bases not matched to a gene; V was cut back by 8 bases and J by 5 bases. The CDR3 extends over 15 amino acids. CDR3 sequence reads: CSTRGLPGEGDTQYF. Here the CDR3 DNA reads TGCAGTACCCGGGGCCTCCCCGGGGAGGGAGATACGCAGTATTTT.

The V and J genes are TRBV4-2 and TRBJ2-1, with D possibly called TRBD1 or TRBD2 (5 bases each). This CDR3 contains 16 residues. Germline lookup yields CDR1 LGHNA and CDR2 YNFKEQ. V was shortened by 0 bases and J by 8 bases, with 17 bases between the two germline ends. CDR3 nucleotides: TGTGCCAGCAGCCAAGAACTTGGGACCCTCTTACATGAGCAGTTCTTC. Its protein product is CASSQELGTLLHEQFF.

This chain connects TRBV1 to TRBJ2-7; the listed D gene, TRBD1, was not tested against the DNA. TRBV1 is an annotated pseudogene. The CDR3 runs to 16 residues. Written as DNA, the CDR3 is TGCACCAGCAGCCCCCCAGGGACAGGCCTCTCCTACGAGCAGTACTTC. It codes for CTSSPPGTGLSYEQYF.

This clonotype has more than one count but fewer than ten. The chain employs TRBV20-1 and TRBJ2-7; 7 positions agree with TRBD2. The CDR3 extends over 14 amino acids. V shed 5 bases and J 5 bases; nucleotides not matched to a gene: 12. CDR1 DFQATT and CDR2 SNEGSKA come from the germline V gene (reference sequence). The CDR3 here is CSAYTGSSGNEQYF. The CDR3 coding sequence is TGCAGTGCTTATACCGGTTCGAGCGGGAACGAGCAGTACTTC.

This clonotype was observed a few times. This rearrangement joins TRBV7-2 to TRBJ1-2; 7 bases are a match to TRBD1. CDR3 length: 16 residues. V lost 4 bases and J lost 2; bases outside the gene matches: 10. Germline CDR1 reads SGHTA; CDR2 reads FQGNSA. The CDR3 region is CASSSRTGINNYGYTF. As DNA, the CDR3 is TGTGCCAGCAGCTCCCGGACAGGCATTAACAACTATGGCTACACCTTC.

The chain recombines TRBV6-1 with TRBJ1-5, with 9 bases matching TRBD1. Germline CDR1 reads MNHNS; CDR2 reads SASEGT. V was clipped by 6 bases and J by 1 base; unmatched bases: 4. The CDR3 spans 15 residues. The CDR3 loop reads CASSGTGLSNQPQHF. In DNA form, the CDR3 reads TGTGCCAGCAGCGGGACAGGGTTGAGCAATCAGCCCCAGCATTTT.

This clonotype came up many times. The rearrangement links TRBV18 to TRBJ2-7; 7 nucleotides align to TRBD2. V shed 1 base and J 7 bases; nucleotides not matched to a gene: 10. The germline V gene encodes CDR1 KGHSH and CDR2 LQKENI. There are 15 residues in the CDR3. CDR3 residues: CASSPLRGDVEEQYF. The CDR3 DNA sequence: TGTGCCAGCTCACCACTCCGGGGGGACGTTGAAGAGCAGTACTTC. Complete variable domain (other parts from reference TRBV18 and TRBJ2-7): NAGVMQNPRHLVRRRGQEARLRCSPMKGHSHVYWYRQLPEEGLKFMVYLQKENIIDESGMPKERFSAEFPKEGPSILRIQQVVRGDSAAYFCASSPLRGDVEEQYFGPGTRLTVT.